The entry below describes one TCR beta chain. When the RNA was reverse transcribed, random hexamers were used with an input of roughly 0.45 to 1 ug. The immunoSEQ assay covered 54 Vbeta and 13 Jbeta segments for CDR3. MiXCR, run by TCRdb on the immunoSEQ multiplex PCR reads, gives a single entry per CDR3 protein. The data contain around 230,000 distinct CDR3 sequences, 90% to 96% of them singletons. This entry comes from a study of CD8 T cells in Susac syndrome. Background on the study: Patients with Susac syndrome who were sequenced included six with active disease and eight or nine in remission.

The T cells that were sequenced for TCR beta were CD8+ and CD4+ cells from blood. There are 13 residues in the CDR3. V was shortened by 5 bases and J by 7 bases, with 14 bases between the two germline ends. The chain uses TRBV12-3 or TRBV12-4 and TRBJ2-5; TRBD1 is a possible D gene (6 bases). Input material: CD4+ T cells from PBMCs. The TCR comes from a human donor with Susac syndrome. The CDR3 loop reads CASSLQGLGTQYF. CDR3 DNA: TGTGCCAGCAGTCTACAGGGCTTGGGGACCCAGTACTTC.